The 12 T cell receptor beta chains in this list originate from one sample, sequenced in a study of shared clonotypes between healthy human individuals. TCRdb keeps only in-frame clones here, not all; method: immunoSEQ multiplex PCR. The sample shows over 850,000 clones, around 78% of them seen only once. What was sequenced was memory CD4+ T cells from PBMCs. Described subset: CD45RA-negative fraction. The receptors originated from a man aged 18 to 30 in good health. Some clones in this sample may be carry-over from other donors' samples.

In DNA form, the CDR3 reads TGCGCCAGCAGCCAGGCCGATAGGTGGAACTCTGGGGCCAACGTCCTGACTTTC. Residues: CASSQADRWNSGANVLTF. The rearrangement links TRBV4-3 to TRBJ2-6, with no clear D. This CDR3 spans 18 amino acids. The germline V gene encodes CDR1 LGHNA and CDR2 YSLEER. Deletions cut 3 bases from V and 0 bases from J, with 15 bases between.

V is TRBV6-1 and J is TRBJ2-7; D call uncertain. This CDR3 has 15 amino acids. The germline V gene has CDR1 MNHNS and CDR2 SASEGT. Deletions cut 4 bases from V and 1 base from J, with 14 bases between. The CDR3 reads CASSGHLEVSYEQYF. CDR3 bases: TGTGCCAGCAGTGGACACCTGGAAGTGTCCTACGAGCAGTACTTC.

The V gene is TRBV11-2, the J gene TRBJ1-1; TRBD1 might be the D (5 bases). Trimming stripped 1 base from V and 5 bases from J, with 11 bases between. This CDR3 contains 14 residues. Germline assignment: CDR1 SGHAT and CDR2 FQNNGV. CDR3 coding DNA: TGTGCCAGCAGCTTAGTTGGGGGAATTACTGAAGCTTTCTTT. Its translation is CASSLVGGITEAFF.

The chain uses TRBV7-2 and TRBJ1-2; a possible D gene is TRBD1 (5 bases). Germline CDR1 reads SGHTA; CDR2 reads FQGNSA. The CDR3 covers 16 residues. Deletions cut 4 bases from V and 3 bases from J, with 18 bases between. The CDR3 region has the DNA TGTGCCAGCAGCTCAAGACGGGCGGGGACGTACTATGGCTACACCTTC. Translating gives CASSSRRAGTYYGYTF.

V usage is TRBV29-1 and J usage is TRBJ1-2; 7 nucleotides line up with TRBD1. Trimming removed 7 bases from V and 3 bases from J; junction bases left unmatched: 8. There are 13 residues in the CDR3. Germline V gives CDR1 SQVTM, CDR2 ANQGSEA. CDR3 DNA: TGCAGCGCGGGGACCGGGACAGACTATGGCTACACCTTC. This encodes CSAGTGTDYGYTF.

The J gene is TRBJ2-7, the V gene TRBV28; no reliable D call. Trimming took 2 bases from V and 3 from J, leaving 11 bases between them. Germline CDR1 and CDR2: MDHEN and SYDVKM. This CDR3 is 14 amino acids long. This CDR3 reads CASSLRLPNYEQYF. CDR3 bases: TGTGCCAGCAGTTTAAGACTCCCGAACTACGAGCAGTACTTC.

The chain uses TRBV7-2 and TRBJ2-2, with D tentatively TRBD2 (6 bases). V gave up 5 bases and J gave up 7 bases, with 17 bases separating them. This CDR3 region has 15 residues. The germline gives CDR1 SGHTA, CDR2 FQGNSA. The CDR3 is CASSITSPTIGELFF. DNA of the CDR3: TGTGCCAGCAGCATTACTAGCCCCACCATCGGGGAGCTGTTTTTT.

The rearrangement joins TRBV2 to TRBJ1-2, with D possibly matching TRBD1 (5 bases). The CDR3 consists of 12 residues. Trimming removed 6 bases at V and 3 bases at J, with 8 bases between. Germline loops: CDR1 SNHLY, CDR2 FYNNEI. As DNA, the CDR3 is TGTGCCAGCAGGGGGGAGGACTATGGCTACACCTTC. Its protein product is CASRGEDYGYTF.

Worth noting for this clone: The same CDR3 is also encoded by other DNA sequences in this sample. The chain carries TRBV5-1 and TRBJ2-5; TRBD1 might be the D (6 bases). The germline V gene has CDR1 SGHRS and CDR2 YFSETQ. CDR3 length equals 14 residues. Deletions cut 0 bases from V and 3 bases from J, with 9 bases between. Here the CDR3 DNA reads TGCGCCAGCAGCTTGGTAGCAGGGGAAGAGACCCAGTACTTC. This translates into CASSLVAGEETQYF.

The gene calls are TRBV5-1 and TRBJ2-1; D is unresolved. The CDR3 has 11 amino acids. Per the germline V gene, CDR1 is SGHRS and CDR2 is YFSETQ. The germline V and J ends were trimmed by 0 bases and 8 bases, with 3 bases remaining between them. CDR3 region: CASSLEHEQFF. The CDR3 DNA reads TGCGCCAGCAGCTTGGAGCATGAGCAGTTCTTC.

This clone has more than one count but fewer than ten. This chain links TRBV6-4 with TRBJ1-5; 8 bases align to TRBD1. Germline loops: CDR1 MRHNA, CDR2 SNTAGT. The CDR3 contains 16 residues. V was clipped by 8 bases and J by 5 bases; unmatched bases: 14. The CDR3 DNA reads TGTGCCAGCCATGATAAACAGACAGGGGACTATCAGCCCCAGCATTTT. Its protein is CASHDKQTGDYQPQHF.

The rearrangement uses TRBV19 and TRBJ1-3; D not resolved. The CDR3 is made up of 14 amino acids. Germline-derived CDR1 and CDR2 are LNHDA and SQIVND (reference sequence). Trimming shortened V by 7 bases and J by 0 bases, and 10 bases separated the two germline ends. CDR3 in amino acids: CASIALSSGNTIYF. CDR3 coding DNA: TGTGCCAGTATCGCCCTTAGCTCTGGAAACACCATATATTTT.